This paragraph reports one T cell receptor beta chain. A junction end diverges from the germline sequence, so it may reflect a read error. The sample originates from a study of human T cells and chemical hapten exposure. The time point is: patch test 2, 6 weeks after DPC sensitization. Documented treatment: therapeutic diphenylcyclopropenone sensitization with weekly scalp DPC. Germline V gene sequence: CDR1 MNHEY, CDR2 SVGAGI. The CDR3 covers 17 residues. TCRdb re-called the RACE reads with MiXCR, one entry per CDR3 protein. The repertoire holds about 110,000 distinct CDR3 sequences, with less than 10% as singletons.

The rearrangement joins TRBV6-5 to TRBJ1-6, with TRBD1 identical over 7 bases. The sequences come from whole blood, collected in connection with sensitization to the hapten diphenylcyclopropenone (DPC). The origin of this receptor is a woman in her 40s with alopecia areata. Some clones in this sample may be carry-over from other donors' samples. CDR3 sequence reads: CASRTDRTLSRNSPLHF. CDR3 sequence (DNA): TGTGCCAGCAGAACGGACAGGACACTCTCTCGAAATTCACCCCTCCATTTT.